Each of the 7 T cell receptor beta chains below was sequenced from the same sample in a study of low-dose radiotherapy and immunotherapy resistance in tumors. Both TCRalpha and TCRbeta chains were reverse transcribed with V-gene-specific primers. The authors amplified TCRs for about 20 PCR cycles with a constant-region primer and a V-primer adapter. TCRdb reprocessed the reads via MiXCR and lists one record per CDR3 protein. The sample contains approximately 80,000 distinct CDR3 sequences, 15% to 20% of which appear only once. Specified time point: after trial treatment. Treatment specified: LDRT plus nivolumab, ipilimumab, low-dose cyclophosphamide and aspirin (RACIN trial). This specimen was PBMCs, taken after low-dose radiotherapy plus immunotherapy. The receptors were sampled from a male donor with prostate cancer.

This clonotype was counted between two and nine times. The rearrangement links TRBV7-2 to TRBJ2-3, with 9 positions matching TRBD1. Trimming cost V 5 bases and J 5 bases; bases outside gene matches: 11. The V gene's germline CDR1 is SGHTA and CDR2 FQGNSA. This CDR3 region has 16 residues. CDR3 nucleotides: TGTGCCAGCAGCCTTACCGGGACAGGGCCTGTAGATACGCAGTATTTT. Its protein product is CASSLTGTGPVDTQYF.

This clonotype was seen many times. The chain has TRBV28 and TRBJ2-7, with a weak D call TRBD1 (5 bases). This CDR3 comprises 12 residues. In germline, CDR1 is MDHEN, CDR2 SYDVKM. V lost 10 bases and J 3 bases, leaving 13 bases between the germline ends. The CDR3 DNA reads TGTGCCATCAAGGGGAACCTCTACGAGCAGTACTTC. Protein product: CAIKGNLYEQYF.

At least ten counts were recorded for this clonotype. The chain combines TRBV7-9 with TRBJ2-1, with D tentatively TRBD1 (5 bases). Germline loops: CDR1 SEHNR, CDR2 FQNEAQ (reference sequence). V gave up 2 bases and J gave up 8 bases, with 7 bases separating them. The CDR3 extends over 12 amino acids. As DNA, the CDR3 is TGTGCCAGCAGCTTAAAAGGGGATGAGCAGTTCTTC. Translation: CASSLKGDEQFF. The variable domain in full, with the rest retrieved from reference TRBV7-9 and TRBJ2-1, is DTGVSQNPRHKITKRGQNVTFRCDPISEHNRLYWYRQTLGQGPEFLTYFQNEAQLEKSRLLSDRFSAERPKGSFSTLEIQRTEQGDSAMYLCASSLKGDEQFFGPGTRLTVL.

This clonotype came up a few times. The V and J genes are TRBV12-3 or TRBV12-4 and TRBJ1-6, with D maybe TRBD1 (5 bases). V was pared by 7 bases and J by 8 bases, with 12 bases between. CDR3 length: 13 amino acids. The CDR3 DNA reads TGTGCCAGCAACCAGGGAGAACATTCACCCCTCCACTTT. Amino acids: CASNQGEHSPLHF.

The sample holds many counts of this clonotype. This sequence joins TRBV30 and TRBJ1-1; D call uncertain. Between the trimmed V and J ends, which lost 0 bases and 1 base, there was a span of 12 bases. Germline loops: CDR1 GTSNPN, CDR2 SVGIG (reference sequence). This CDR3 is 15 amino acids long. CDR3 protein: CAWSVPGSGNTEAFF. CDR3 nucleotides: TGTGCCTGGAGTGTACCCGGCAGTGGGAACACTGAAGCTTTCTTT.

On this clonotype: A far bigger clonotype differs at one base, so this is likely a read error. The CDR3 bases are TGTGCCAGCCCGGATGCCGGGAGAACCGGGGAGCTGTTTTTT. Translating it yields CASPDAGRTGELFF. The V gene is TRBV27, the J gene TRBJ2-2; tentatively, D is TRBD2 (6 bases). The V gene's germline CDR1 is MNHEY and CDR2 SMNVEV (reference sequence). The V end lost 8 bases, the J end lost 5 bases, and 15 bases lay between the germline ends. The CDR3 totals 14 residues.

This clonotype was recorded at least ten times. The rearrangement links TRBV6-5 to TRBJ2-3; 7 bases line up with TRBD1. From germline, CDR1 is MNHEY and CDR2 SVGAGI. The CDR3 sequence is 14 residues long. V lost 0 bases, J lost 11 bases, and 8 bases stayed unmatched. The CDR3 loop is CASSYSTGWSGQYF. The CDR3 DNA reads TGTGCCAGCAGTTACTCGACAGGGTGGAGTGGGCAGTATTTT.